One TCR beta chain is described in this entry. Its antigen is currently unknown. Trimming stripped 6 bases from V and 4 bases from J, with 16 bases between. Germline values: CDR1 SGHTA, CDR2 FQGNSA. This CDR3 has 14 amino acids. The record originates from a study of T cells in Graves' hyperthyroidism and ophthalmopathy. Study-wide results and caveats: Blood held most thyroid clonotypes expanded above 0.001 frequency. Ophthalmopathy, as predicted by the model, came a median 6.5 months after the prediction.

Graves' hyperthyroidism was deemed stable given no ophthalmopathy progression within 18 months. Patients between 18 and 65 years old had hyperthyroidism, newly diagnosed and lasting under 2 months. It was RNA transcripts that yielded the amplified TCR beta CDR3 regions. First-round RT-PCR targeting the TCR CDR3 was performed with the HTBI primer set. TCRdb re-called the multiplex PCR reads with MiXCR, one entry per CDR3 protein. The table includes a few hundred thousand distinct CDR3 sequences, roughly 25% detected once. The clonotype was recovered from a man aged 50-59 years with Graves' hyperthyroidism. Material: blood. The rearrangement joins TRBV7-2 to TRBJ2-7, with a tentative D call TRBD1 (6 bases). This chain's CDR3 is CASSYQRTGYEQYF. CDR3 DNA: TGTGCCAGCAGTTACCAACGAACAGGGTACGAGCAGTACTTC.